One sample yielded the 27 T cell receptor beta chains listed below, sequenced in a study of chemoradiotherapy in HPV16-positive cancers. This table comes from immunoSEQ multiplex PCR, and its TCRdb copy is limited to in-frame clones, with some not included. The sample includes 30,000 to 35,000 clones, roughly 75% of them seen just once. The sample consisted of blood, taken from a patient who underwent chemoradiotherapy. The receptors shown here come from a human donor with HPV-associated anogenital cancer.

The chain couples TRBV9 to TRBJ1-2; D possibly corresponds to TRBD1 (6 bases). V lost 3 bases to trimming and J lost 3 bases, with 24 bases between them. Germline V gene data show CDR1 as SGDLS and CDR2 as YYNGEE. This CDR3 region has 18 residues. Here the CDR3 reads CASSASPKIQGDYYGYTF. Here the CDR3 DNA reads TGTGCCAGCAGCGCCAGCCCTAAAATACAGGGTGACTACTATGGCTACACCTTC.

The V gene is TRBV7-2, the J gene TRBJ1-1; D not resolved. CDR3 length: 16 residues. The germline V and J ends were trimmed by 0 bases and 7 bases, with 18 bases remaining between them. From germline, CDR1 is SGHTA and CDR2 FQGNSA. CDR3 sequence: CASSLASKGRTLEAFF. CDR3 nucleotides: TGTGCCAGCAGCTTAGCTTCGAAAGGGAGGACCCTTGAAGCTTTCTTT.

This clone came up once. The V and J genes are TRBV11-2 and TRBJ1-4; no definite D call. From germline, CDR1 is SGHAT and CDR2 FQNNGV. Trimming left V 2 bases short and J 5 bases short, with 6 bases between. The CDR3 length is 13 residues. The CDR3 nucleotides are TGTGCCAGCAGCTTATCCCGGAATGAAAAACTGTTTTTT. Protein product: CASSLSRNEKLFF.

The V and J genes are TRBV4-3 and TRBJ2-4, with a weak D call TRBD1 (6 bases). V lost 0 bases to trimming and J lost 1 base, with 7 bases between them. The CDR3 extends over 15 amino acids. Germline V CDR1 and CDR2: LGHNA, YSLEER. The CDR3 is CASSQEGAAKNIQYF. For the CDR3, the DNA is TGCGCCAGCAGCCAAGAGGGGGCCGCCAAAAACATTCAGTACTTC.

The CDR3 DNA is TGTGCCTGGAGTGCCGGACTCAACACAGATACGCAGTATTTT. Amino acid sequence: CAWSAGLNTDTQYF. The V call is TRBV30, the J call TRBJ2-3; maybe TRBD2 (5 bases). Germline assignment: CDR1 GTSNPN and CDR2 SVGIG (reference sequence). V was pared by 1 base and J by 2 bases, with 10 bases between. This CDR3 contains 14 residues.

The genes are TRBV7-9 and TRBJ1-6; D remains ambiguous. The V end was cut by 1 base, the J end by 8 bases, with 3 bases between. Germline V lookup: CDR1 SEHNR, CDR2 FQNEAQ (reference sequence). This CDR3 is built from 12 residues. DNA of the CDR3: TGTGCCAGCAGCTTAGTAGATTCACCCCTCCACTTT. Its protein product is CASSLVDSPLHF.

This clone was detected only once. The chain is built from TRBV7-8 and TRBJ2-7; D remains ambiguous. From germline, CDR1 is SGHVS and CDR2 FQNEAQ. V was clipped by 5 bases and J by 2 bases, with 13 bases between them. The CDR3 covers 14 residues. The CDR3 coding sequence is TGTGCCAGCAGCCCAAGGGCACCCCCCTACGAGCAGTACTTC. Translation: CASSPRAPPYEQYF.

The chain links TRBV5-1 to TRBJ1-1; no firm D call. The CDR3 spans 15 residues. Per germline, CDR1 SGHRS and CDR2 YFSETQ. Trimming removed 3 bases at V and 1 base at J, with 13 bases between. CDR3 amino acids: CASSSLLTANTEAFF. The DNA of the CDR3 is TGCGCCAGCAGCTCCCTTCTTACAGCGAACACTGAAGCTTTCTTT.

This sequence joins TRBV27 and TRBJ1-1; maybe TRBD1 (6 bases). The CDR3 contains 15 residues. The V end lost 1 base, the J end lost 7 bases, and 16 bases lay between the germline ends. CDR1 and CDR2 (germline): MNHEY, SMNVEV (reference sequence). CDR3: CASSLYRGAPNEAFF. The CDR3 nucleotides read TGTGCCAGCAGTTTATATAGGGGGGCGCCGAATGAAGCTTTCTTT.

This clone came up a few times. The chain carries TRBV29-1 and TRBJ1-1; perhaps TRBD1 as D (5 bases). Germline-derived CDR1 and CDR2 are SQVTM and ANQGSEA. The CDR3 length is 14 residues. With 7 bases removed from V and 1 base from J, the gap between germline ends came to 16 bases. CDR3 loop: CSGVGGGGNTEAFF. DNA of the CDR3: TGCAGCGGGGTTGGGGGAGGAGGGAACACTGAAGCTTTCTTT.

This rearrangement joins TRBV13 to TRBJ1-1; D possibly corresponds to TRBD1 (5 bases). CDR1 is PRHDT and CDR2 is FYEKMQ in the germline V gene (reference sequence). V gave up 3 bases and J gave up 10 bases, with 9 bases separating them. The CDR3 extends over 11 amino acids. DNA of the CDR3: TGTGCCAGCAGCTTGGCCACAGGAGCTTTCTTT. Amino acids: CASSLATGAFF.

This chain joins TRBV6-1 and TRBJ2-1; no clear D. The ends were cut back, 0 bases at V and 8 bases at J, with 5 bases in the middle. The CDR3 totals 12 residues. Germline loops: CDR1 MNHNS, CDR2 SASEGT. The CDR3 sequence is CASSEAHYEQFF. In nucleotides, the CDR3 is TGTGCCAGCAGTGAAGCACACTATGAGCAGTTCTTC.

This sequence joins TRBV6-5 and TRBJ2-7, with D tentatively TRBD1 (6 bases). The CDR3 covers 13 residues. Germline V CDR1 and CDR2: MNHEY, SVGAGI. V lost 2 bases to trimming and J lost 5 bases, with 10 bases between them. This CDR3 is CASSYPGTNEQYF. In nucleotides, the CDR3 is TGTGCCAGCAGTTACCCTGGGACAAACGAGCAGTACTTC.

This clone appeared a few times. The rearrangement links TRBV7-8 to TRBJ1-1; D is undetermined. Per the germline V gene, CDR1 is SGHVS and CDR2 is FQNEAQ. V shed 5 bases and J shed 4 bases, with 11 bases lying between them. The CDR3 is 13 amino acids. CDR3 DNA: TGTGCCAGCAGCGCCCTTCCCGGCACTGAAGCTTTCTTT. Translated: CASSALPGTEAFF.

This chain joins TRBV5-1 and TRBJ2-5; 8 positions match TRBD2. This CDR3 is built from 16 residues. Germline CDR1 and CDR2: SGHRS and YFSETQ. V lost 7 bases to trimming and J lost 3 bases; unmatched junction nucleotides: 14. In DNA form, the CDR3 reads TGCGCCAGCGGTTCGGCGGGGGGATTAAGTAAAGAGACCCAGTACTTC. Translation: CASGSAGGLSKETQYF.

The chain carries TRBV19 and TRBJ1-3; the match to TRBD1 covers 7 bases. Losses at the gene ends were 7 bases for V and 2 bases for J; bases not matched to a gene: 5. This CDR3 comprises 14 residues. Germline V gene lookup returns CDR1 LNHDA and CDR2 SQIVND (reference sequence). CDR3 DNA sequence: TGTGCCAGTAACTCAGGGGGAACTGGAAACACCATATATTTT. Encoded protein: CASNSGGTGNTIYF. Full variable domain (rest looked up from reference TRBV19 and TRBJ1-3): DGGITQSPKYLFRKEGQNVTLSCEQNLNHDAMYWYRQDPGQGLRLIYYSQIVNDFQKGDIAEGYSVSREKKESFPLTVTSAQKNPTAFYLCASNSGGTGNTIYFGEGSWLTVV.

This chain joins TRBV19 and TRBJ1-6; D is undetermined. The CDR3 totals 12 residues. The V end was cut by 6 bases, the J end by 5 bases, with 5 bases between. In germline, CDR1 is LNHDA, CDR2 SQIVND (reference sequence). DNA of the CDR3: TGTGCCAGTAGCACCGATAATTCACCCCTCCACTTT. Translation: CASSTDNSPLHF.

The genes are TRBV7-3 and TRBJ1-4; possibly TRBD1 for D (5 bases). V was trimmed by 1 base and J by 3 bases, leaving 6 bases between them. The CDR3 consists of 14 residues. Per germline, CDR1 SGHTA and CDR2 FQGTGA. For the CDR3, the DNA is TGTGCCAGCAGCTTAAGCAGGGCTAATGAAAAACTGTTTTTT. Encoded protein: CASSLSRANEKLFF.

This chain connects TRBV27 to TRBJ1-1; 7 nucleotides align to TRBD1. The length of the CDR3 is 17 residues. The V gene's germline CDR1 is MNHEY and CDR2 SMNVEV (reference sequence). The ends lost 5 bases at V and 4 bases at J; junction bases unmatched: 16. CDR3 in amino acids: CASSLEARQGWFTEAFF. CDR3 coding DNA: TGTGCCAGCAGTCTTGAAGCCCGACAGGGATGGTTCACTGAAGCTTTCTTT.

This clone has only a few counts. This sequence joins TRBV7-9 and TRBJ1-2; D uncertain. This CDR3 has 13 amino acids. Trimming took off 2 bases at V and 2 bases at J, with 6 bases between the two ends. CDR1 is SEHNR and CDR2 is FQNEAQ in the germline V gene (reference sequence). The chain's CDR3 is CASSLYTNYGYTF. The CDR3 region has the DNA TGTGCCAGCAGCTTATATACGAACTATGGCTACACCTTC.

The CDR3 DNA reads as TGTGCCTGGAGTAAAAGCGGACAGGGGCTCGAGCAGTACTTC. This codes for CAWSKSGQGLEQYF. The genes are TRBV30 and TRBJ2-7, with 9 bases aligning to TRBD1. Losses at the gene ends were 2 bases for V and 6 bases for J; bases not matched to a gene: 8. Germline loops: CDR1 GTSNPN, CDR2 SVGIG (reference sequence). This CDR3 comprises 14 residues.

The V call is TRBV15, the J call TRBJ2-4; D is possibly TRBD1 (6 bases). Trimming left V 2 bases short and J 5 bases short, with 13 bases between. This CDR3 spans 15 amino acids. Germline V gene data show CDR1 as LNHNV and CDR2 as YYDKDF (reference sequence). Here the CDR3 DNA reads TGTGCCACCAGCAGACGAACAGGGTCTCAAAACATTCAGTACTTC. Residues: CATSRRTGSQNIQYF.

The rearrangement uses TRBV5-1 and TRBJ2-7, with 8 bases lining up with TRBD2. This CDR3 contains 15 residues. The germline CDR1 and CDR2 sequences are SGHRS and YFSETQ. After removal of 0 bases from V and 5 bases from J, the junction contained 7 bases not matched to a gene. The CDR3 spells CASSLAGGGLDEQYF. The CDR3 DNA reads as TGCGCCAGCAGCTTGGCCGGGGGGGGCCTCGACGAGCAGTACTTC.

The chain carries TRBV18 and TRBJ2-4; the D is unclear. Germline CDR1 is KGHSH and CDR2 is LQKENI. Trimming left V 6 bases short and J 7 bases short, with 10 bases between. This CDR3 is 12 amino acids long. Here the CDR3 DNA reads TGTGCCAGCTCGGGCACCGAGAACATTCAGTACTTC. This codes for CASSGTENIQYF.

The chain recombines TRBV6-1 with TRBJ1-2, with a tentative D call TRBD1 (6 bases). The germline V gene encodes CDR1 MNHNS and CDR2 SASEGT. The CDR3 extends over 15 amino acids. Trimming left V 6 bases short and J 3 bases short, with 17 bases between. The CDR3 nucleotides are TGTGCCAGCAGGGACGAACAGGGACGGTACTATGGCTACACCTTC. Translation gives CASRDEQGRYYGYTF.

The genes are TRBV19 and TRBJ1-5; tentatively, D is TRBD1 (5 bases). The CDR3 consists of 15 residues. Per the germline V gene, CDR1 is LNHDA and CDR2 is SQIVND (reference sequence). V was pared by 6 bases and J by 0 bases, with 12 bases between. The CDR3 reads CASSLGGLSNQPQHF. CDR3 DNA: TGTGCCAGTAGCCTCGGGGGTCTTAGCAATCAGCCCCAGCATTTT.

This chain links TRBV2 with TRBJ2-1, with 8 positions matching TRBD2. Germline lookup yields CDR1 SNHLY and CDR2 FYNNEI. The CDR3 runs 12 residues. The trim removed 2 bases at V and 11 bases at J, leaving 2 bases unmatched. The CDR3 loop reads CASSELAGQQFF. The CDR3 region has the DNA TGTGCCAGCAGTGAACTAGCGGGCCAGCAGTTCTTC.